The rows below give T cell receptor beta chains drawn from one sample of a study of blood T cell repertoires in COVID-19. Assay used: immunoSEQ multiplex PCR; TCRdb lists only in-frame clones, some missing. The table records some 120,000 clones, around 82% of them present only once. The sequenced material came from peripheral blood. The source is a man younger than 40 with COVID-19, enrolled during active disease. Both conserved end residues are trimmed from each CDR3. Part of the rows lack a size; the others show once, few, many or a class for expanded clones.

j_gene	abundance	v_gene	CDR3aa
TRBJ1-4	-	TRBV6-5	ASSPGTGDEKLF
TRBJ1-2	-	TRBV29-1	SVALTTGLNGYT
TRBJ1-4	-	TRBV18	ASSPFLNEKLF
TRBJ1-5	once	TRBV19	ASSISHLQPQH
TRBJ2-1	many	TRBV6-5	ASSLLAGGYNEQF
TRBJ1-6	once	TRBV6-5	ASSYRENNSPLH
TRBJ1-2	-	TRBV24-1	ATSEGQGAEYGYT
TRBJ2-2	-	TRBV28	ASSYGRSGIGELF
TRBJ1-6	-	TRBV4-1	ASSQHGESSYNSPLH
TRBJ2-3	-	TRBV24-1	ATSDHGQGRGTQY
TRBJ2-7	few	TRBV6-1	ASSDGATSEQY
TRBJ1-1	-	TRBV18	ASSPSQVNTEAF
TRBJ1-1	many	TRBV6-1	ASSAQAGLRLGTEAF
TRBJ2-7	-	TRBV27	ASSWTSGGYEQY
TRBJ1-2	-	TRBV28	ASGGIDYGYT
TRBJ2-3	-	TRBV4-2	ASSQDRGTSGRDYTDTQY
TRBJ2-7	-	TRBV30	AWSVRVVGEQY
TRBJ2-7	-	TRBV5-8	ASSLTDSIYEQY
TRBJ1-1	-	TRBV9	ASSPRGGQYAEAF
TRBJ2-7	-	TRBV6-5	ASSYSGQGESYEQY
TRBJ2-7	-	TRBV6-6	ASSRRQGTYSYEQY
TRBJ2-5	-	TRBV7-7	ASSLVAGEQETQY
TRBJ2-1	-	TRBV7-7	ASSLGQYNEQF
TRBJ2-3	-	TRBV13	ASSLRLAGSTDTQY
TRBJ2-1	-	TRBV19	ASSATSGLGGEQF
TRBJ2-5	-	TRBV6-5	ASRESPSSETQY
TRBJ1-1	few	TRBV10-3	AISERQGAVGNTEAF
TRBJ1-4	-	TRBV30	AWGQGGNEKLF
TRBJ2-1	-	TRBV28	ASSFRIAGYNEQF
TRBJ1-4	-	TRBV27	ASSPGTAINEKLF
TRBJ2-5	once	TRBV9	ASSLLGTGQETQY